The entry below gives a single TCR beta chain sequence along with its context. This sample is drawn from a study of T cells in Graves' hyperthyroidism and ophthalmopathy. TCR beta CDR3 regions were amplified from RNA transcripts. Using the HTBI primer set, a first-round RT-PCR was run on the TCR CDR3. Using its own MiXCR run on the multiplex PCR reads, TCRdb lists one record per CDR3 protein. The data contain 500,000 to 750,000 distinct CDR3 sequences, 15% to 19% of them seen just once; the ten biggest clones take up around 7.3%. The germline V gene has CDR1 LNHNV and CDR2 YYDKDF (reference sequence). Trimming shortened V by 0 bases and J by 8 bases, and 13 bases separated the two germline ends. This CDR3 has 14 residues.

The J gene is TRBJ1-1, the V gene TRBV15, with unresolved D. The sequence derives from a woman aged 30 to 39 with Graves' hyperthyroidism. Sample: blood. The CDR3 DNA follows: TGTGCCACCAGCAGAGATATAACCGAAGAAGAAGCTTTCTTT. This sequence encodes CATSRDITEEEAFF.